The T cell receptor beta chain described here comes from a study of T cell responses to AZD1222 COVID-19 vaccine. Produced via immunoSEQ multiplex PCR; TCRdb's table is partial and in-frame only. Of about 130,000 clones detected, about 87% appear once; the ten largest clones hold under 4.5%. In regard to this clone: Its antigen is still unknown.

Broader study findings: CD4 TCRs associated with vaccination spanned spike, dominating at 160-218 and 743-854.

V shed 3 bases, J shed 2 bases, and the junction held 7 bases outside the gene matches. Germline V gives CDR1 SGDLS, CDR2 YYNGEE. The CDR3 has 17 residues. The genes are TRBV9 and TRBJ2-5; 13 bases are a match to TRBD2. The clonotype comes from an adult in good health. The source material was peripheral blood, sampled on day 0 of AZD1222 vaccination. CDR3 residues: CASSATSGGYLQETQYF. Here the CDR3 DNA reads TGTGCCAGCAGCGCGACTAGCGGGGGGTATTTACAAGAGACCCAGTACTTC.